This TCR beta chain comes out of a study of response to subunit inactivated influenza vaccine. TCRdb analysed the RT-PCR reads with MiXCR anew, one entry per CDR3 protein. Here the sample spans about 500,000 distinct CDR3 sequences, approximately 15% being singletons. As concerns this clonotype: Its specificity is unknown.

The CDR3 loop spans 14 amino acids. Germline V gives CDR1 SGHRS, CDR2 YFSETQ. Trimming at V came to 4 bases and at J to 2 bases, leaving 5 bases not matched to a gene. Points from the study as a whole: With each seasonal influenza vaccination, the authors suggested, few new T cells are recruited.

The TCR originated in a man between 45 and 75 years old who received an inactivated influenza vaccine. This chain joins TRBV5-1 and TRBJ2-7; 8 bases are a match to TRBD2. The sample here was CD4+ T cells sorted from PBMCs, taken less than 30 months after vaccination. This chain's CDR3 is CASSASGPPYEQYF. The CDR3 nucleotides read TGCGCCAGCAGCGCTAGCGGGCCACCCTACGAGCAGTACTTC.